Each of the 15 T cell receptor beta chains below was sequenced from the same sample in a study of blood T cell repertoires in COVID-19. Libraries were prepared by immunoSEQ multiplex PCR; TCRdb keeps only in-frame clonotypes and omits some of them. The sample contains about 70,000 clones, 87% of which appear only once. The sequencing sample was made of peripheral blood. The receptor set was obtained from a woman older than 75 with acute or convalescent COVID-19.

This clone was recorded only once. This CDR3 is CASRRQVEGYTF. Here the CDR3 DNA reads TGTGCCAGCAGGCGACAGGTTGAGGGCTACACCTTC. The V gene is TRBV2, the J gene TRBJ1-2, with D possibly being TRBD1 (6 bases). The V gene lost 6 bases and the J gene lost 8 bases, with 13 bases spanning the gap. This CDR3 contains 12 residues. The germline V gene encodes CDR1 SNHLY and CDR2 FYNNEI. Full variable domain (missing parts from reference TRBV2 and TRBJ1-2): EPEVTQTPSHQVTQMGQEVILRCVPISNHLYFYWYRQILGQKVEFLVSFYNNEISEKSEIFDDQFSVERPDGSNFTLKIRSTKLEDSAMYFCASRRQVEGYTFGSGTRLTVV.

The chain recombines TRBV9 with TRBJ2-3; 8 nucleotides agree with TRBD2. J was trimmed by 5 bases and V by 0 bases; bases with no gene match: 8. Germline values: CDR1 SGDLS, CDR2 YYNGEE. The CDR3 consists of 16 residues. The CDR3 reads CASSVGGAGGLDTQYF. The DNA of the CDR3 is TGTGCCAGCAGCGTAGGAGGGGCGGGGGGATTAGATACGCAGTATTTT.

This chain links TRBV5-4 with TRBJ2-2, with 9 bases matching TRBD2. The CDR3 length is 15 residues. Germline values: CDR1 SGHNT, CDR2 YYREEE (reference sequence). Germline trimming cut 2 bases from V and 5 bases from J; bases unmatched to any gene: 4. The CDR3 sequence: CASSFIAGDTGELFF. CDR3 DNA: TGTGCCAGCAGCTTCATAGCGGGGGATACCGGGGAGCTGTTTTTT.

The chain links TRBV6-4 to TRBJ2-1; D possibly corresponds to TRBD2 (6 bases). CDR3 length: 16 amino acids. Germline CDR1 is MRHNA and CDR2 is SNTAGT. V lost 0 bases and J 10 bases, leaving 19 bases between the germline ends. The CDR3 nucleotides are TGTGCCAGCAGTGACTCCTCGGGGGAGCAATCGGGCGAGCAGTTCTTC. This translates into CASSDSSGEQSGEQFF.

The chain is built from TRBV18 and TRBJ1-4; D remains ambiguous. Germline CDR1 reads KGHSH; CDR2 reads LQKENI. The V end lost 2 bases, the J end lost 0 bases, and 10 bases lay between the germline ends. CDR3 size: 16 residues. This CDR3 is CASSPSVPATNEKLFF. The CDR3 nucleotides are TGTGCCAGCTCACCATCAGTCCCTGCAACTAATGAAAAACTGTTTTTT.

About this clone itself: Other DNA sequences of this sample code for an identical CDR3. CDR3 bases: TGTGCCAGCTCACCGAGCTTAGATTATGGCTACACCTTC. It yields the protein CASSPSLDYGYTF. This chain joins TRBV18 and TRBJ1-2; the D is unclear. The V gene lost 3 bases and the J gene lost 5 bases, with 10 bases spanning the gap. CDR3 length: 13 residues. The germline CDR1 and CDR2 sequences are KGHSH and LQKENI.

The chain links TRBV7-8 to TRBJ1-1, with D tentatively TRBD1 (6 bases). The CDR3 spans 15 residues. V was clipped by 2 bases and J by 0 bases, with 10 bases between them. Germline V gene data show CDR1 as SGHVS and CDR2 as FQNEAQ. The CDR3 DNA sequence: TGTGCCAGCAGCTTAACAGGGATTATGAACACTGAAGCTTTCTTT. Amino acids: CASSLTGIMNTEAFF.

The chain is built from TRBV7-8 and TRBJ1-2; the D gene is possibly TRBD1 (5 bases). This CDR3 is built from 14 residues. The V gene lost 1 base and the J gene lost 2 bases, with 8 bases spanning the gap. Germline V CDR1 and CDR2: SGHVS, FQNEAQ. The CDR3: CASSLGQGNYGYTF. In nucleotides, the CDR3 is TGTGCCAGCAGCTTAGGGCAGGGAAACTATGGCTACACCTTC. The full variable domain, with the rest looked up from reference TRBV7-8 and TRBJ1-2, is GAGVSQSPRYKVAKRGQDVALRCDPISGHVSLFWYQQALGQGPEFLTYFQNEAQLDKSGLPSDRFFAERPEGSVSTLKIQRTQQEDSAVYLCASSLGQGNYGYTFGSGTRLTVV.

The chain is built from TRBV10-3 and TRBJ1-4; TRBD1 is a possible D gene (5 bases). Germline CDR1 ENHRY, CDR2 SYGVKD. This CDR3 has 14 amino acids. V shed 5 bases and J shed 8 bases, with 15 bases lying between them. As DNA, the CDR3 is TGTGCCATCAGTTCCGGTCTGTCAGGGGAAAAACTGTTTTTT. It yields the protein CAISSGLSGEKLFF.

The rearrangement joins TRBV4-3 to TRBJ1-4; 10 bases agree with TRBD1. CDR3 length: 16 residues. Trimming took 1 base from V and 8 from J; bases not matched to a gene: 7. CDR1 is LGHNA and CDR2 is YSLEER in the germline V gene. The CDR3 sequence: CASSQGQGARSEKLFF. For the CDR3, the DNA is TGCGCCAGCAGCCAAGGACAGGGGGCTCGGAGCGAAAAACTGTTTTTT.

V gene TRBV7-8 combines with J gene TRBJ1-6; the match to TRBD1 covers 8 bases. With 2 bases clipped from V and 7 bases from J, the junction kept 13 bases outside the gene matches. CDR1 is SGHVS and CDR2 is FQNEAQ in the germline V gene. The CDR3 runs 18 residues. The CDR3 DNA is TGTGCCAGCAGCTTATCACGGACAGGGCTGACCTCGAATTCACCCCTCCACTTT. It encodes CASSLSRTGLTSNSPLHF.

J is TRBJ1-3 and V is TRBV30; 8 bases agree with TRBD1. This CDR3 comprises 15 residues. The germline V gene encodes CDR1 GTSNPN and CDR2 SVGIG (reference sequence). Trimming at V came to 2 bases and at J to 1 base, leaving 4 bases not matched to a gene. Here the CDR3 DNA reads TGTGCCTGGAGTCCTCAGGGGGCTTCTGGAAACACCATATATTTT. Translation: CAWSPQGASGNTIYF.

The chain links TRBV5-1 to TRBJ1-2, with 9 nucleotides matching TRBD1. After removal of 3 bases from V and 6 bases from J, the junction contained 9 bases not matched to a gene. The germline V gene encodes CDR1 SGHRS and CDR2 YFSETQ. CDR3 length: 15 residues. The CDR3 loop reads CASSSIIQGADGYTF. Written as DNA, the CDR3 is TGCGCCAGCAGCTCGATCATACAGGGGGCGGATGGCTACACCTTC.

The rearrangement uses TRBV11-1 and TRBJ2-1; D is unclear. The length of the CDR3 is 15 residues. Germline-derived CDR1 and CDR2 are SGHAT and FQDESV (reference sequence). V lost 3 bases and J 0 bases, leaving 9 bases between the germline ends. CDR3: CASSFHLSSYNEQFF. As DNA, the CDR3 is TGTGCCAGCAGCTTTCACCTATCCTCCTACAATGAGCAGTTCTTC.

The chain joins TRBV10-2 to TRBJ1-5; D unresolved. V shed 6 bases and J shed 0 bases, with 6 bases lying between them. The CDR3 has 13 residues. Germline V gene sequence: CDR1 WSHSY, CDR2 SAAADI. As DNA, the CDR3 is TGCGCCAGCAGGCGGTATAGCAATCAGCCCCAGCATTTT. Protein product: CASRRYSNQPQHF.